Given below is one T cell receptor (beta chain) in context. Its target is unknown. The data belong to a study of cytomegalovirus exposure and HLA in healthy donors. Broader study findings: Investigators reported some 150 TCR beta chains as tied to cytomegalovirus. The dataset shows that most TCR sequences were rare, while some public TCRs occurred in many donors. The classifier reportedly diagnosed cytomegalovirus status with high sensitivity and specificity.

The study drew the donors from its approximately 110-subject validation cohort, separate from the 666-subject first cohort. This CDR3 is built from 15 residues. V was cut by 4 bases and J by 7 bases, with 20 bases left in between. Germline loops: CDR1 SGHRS, CDR2 YFSETQ. Generated by immunoSEQ multiplex PCR, the TCRdb table keeps only in-frame clones and is missing some. The profile shows 260,000 or so clones, approximately 87% of them singletons. This clonotype was sampled from a woman aged 18 to 35 in good health and CMV-seronegative. The V gene is TRBV5-1, the J gene TRBJ1-1; tentatively, D is TRBD1 (6 bases). The sample taken for sequencing was PBMCs. As DNA, the CDR3 is TGCGCCAGCAGCGGGGGGCTCGGGAGGGCTGGTGAAGCTTTCTTT. As protein: CASSGGLGRAGEAFF.